These T cell receptor beta chains were read from a single sample in a study of regulatory T cells in long-lasting Graves disease. TCRdb re-called the multiplex PCR reads with MiXCR, one entry per CDR3 protein. Seen here are about 540,000 distinct CDR3 sequences, approximately 13% observed once, and the top ten hold 10%. Separately, the same data were catalogued under a study of T cells in Graves' hyperthyroidism and ophthalmopathy.

This material consisted of peripheral blood mononuclear cells (PBMCs), taken at new diagnosis, from a patient treated with antithyroid drugs. The receptors shown here come from a man between 25 and 39 years old with Graves disease. CDR3s include the opening cysteine and the closing phenylalanine or tryptophan. D genes are given only for firm matches. Some rows have no size entry. The others give once, few or many, or a class for an expanded clone.

-	TRBV29-1	-	TRBJ1-1	TGCAGCGTTGATCACCTAGGCACTGAAGCTTTCTTT	CSVDHLGTEAFF
many	TRBV27	TRBD2	TRBJ2-1	TGTGCCAGCAGTTTGGCGGGACTAGCAGGCGATGAGCAGTTCTTC	CASSLAGLAGDEQFF
many	TRBV12-3/TRBV12-4	-	TRBJ2-2	TGTGCCAGCGCCGGACAGTATACCACCGGGGAGCTGTTTTTT	CASAGQYTTGELFF
-	TRBV5-1	TRBD2	TRBJ2-7	TGCGCCAGCAGCCAAATAGCGGGAGAGGGCGAAGGGGGGCAGTACTTC	CASSQIAGEGEGGQYF
many	TRBV7-2	TRBD2	TRBJ2-1	TGTGCCAGCAGCTTAGGGACTAGTGGTGAGCAGTTCTTC	CASSLGTSGEQFF
many	TRBV6-1	-	TRBJ2-7	TGTGCCAGCGATCTGGGGGCCGAGCAGTACTTC	CASDLGAEQYF
many	TRBV20-1	TRBD2	TRBJ2-3	TGCAGTGCTTCCTATAGCGGGAGGATCTCAGATACGCAGTATTTT	CSASYSGRISDTQYF
-	TRBV20-1	-	TRBJ1-3	TGCAGTGTATTAGGGTTCGGAAACACCATATATTTT	CSVLGFGNTIYF
-	TRBV6-1	TRBD1	TRBJ2-5	TGTGCCAGCAGACGCGGGACAGGGGACGTAGAGACCCAGTACTTC	CASRRGTGDVETQYF
once	TRBV18	TRBD2	TRBJ2-1	TGTGCCAGCTCCTCAACTAGCGGGGGTAGCCTCAATGAGCAGTTCTTC	CASSSTSGGSLNEQFF
many	TRBV11-2	-	TRBJ2-7	TGTGCCAGCAGCTCTTCGGGCCTCTACGAGCAGTACTTC	CASSSSGLYEQYF
few	TRBV29-1	TRBD1	TRBJ2-2	TGCAGCTTGCGGACAGGTTCGAACACCGGGGAGCTGTTTTTT	CSLRTGSNTGELFF
many	TRBV2	-	TRBJ2-5	TGTGCCAGCAGTGCTCAAGAGACCCAGTACTTC	CASSAQETQYF
-	TRBV10-3	-	TRBJ2-3	TGTGCCATCAGTGACTCGACAGGAGGCACAGATACGCAGTATTTT	CAISDSTGGTDTQYF
few	TRBV27	TRBD2	TRBJ2-7	TGTGCCAGCAGTTCGGGGACTAGCGGGAGTGGGATTTATTACGAGCAGTACTTC	CASSSGTSGSGIYYEQYF
many	TRBV29-1	TRBD2	TRBJ2-3	TGCAGCGTTCAGACTAGCGGAGGAGATACGCAGTATTTT	CSVQTSGGDTQYF
-	TRBV7-3	-	TRBJ2-6	TGTGCCAGCAGCTCTGGGTTACTAGAGTCGGGGGCCAACGTCCTGACTTTC	CASSSGLLESGANVLTF
medium-sized	TRBV29-1	TRBD1	TRBJ2-3	TGCAGCGTTGAAGTACTCCGGGACAGGGATACCACAGATACGCAGTATTTT	CSVEVLRDRDTTDTQYF
-	TRBV24-1	-	TRBJ1-3	TGTGCCACCAGTGAGGGGGACGACTCGACTGGAAACACCATATATTTT	CATSEGDDSTGNTIYF
few	TRBV12-3/TRBV12-4	-	TRBJ1-3	TGTGCCAGCAGTGTGAGGGTAACGGGAAACACCATATATTTT	CASSVRVTGNTIYF
few	TRBV20-1	TRBD2	TRBJ2-5	TGCAGTGCTAGAGATCTTGGCGGGGGGACCCAAGAGACCCAGTACTTC	CSARDLGGGTQETQYF
-	TRBV5-4	-	TRBJ2-2	TGTGCCAGCAGCTTGGATCGCCCCGGGGAGCTGTTTTTT	CASSLDRPGELFF
many	TRBV9	TRBD1	TRBJ1-5	TGTGCCAGCAGCTTCGGGACAGGGGGCGATCAGCCCCAGCATTTT	CASSFGTGGDQPQHF
many	TRBV20-1	-	TRBJ2-1	TGCAGTGCTAGGGGATTCCGGGGAGCAGGGTTGGTCGATGAGCAGTTCTTC	CSARGFRGAGLVDEQFF
-	TRBV6-1	TRBD1	TRBJ1-1	TGTGCCAGCAGTGCCTCAGGGGGCACTGAAGCTTTCTTT	CASSASGGTEAFF
many	TRBV28	TRBD1	TRBJ2-2	TGTGCCAGCAGTCACCGGGACAGGGCATACGGGGAGCTGTTTTTT	CASSHRDRAYGELFF
-	TRBV19	TRBD1	TRBJ1-5	TGTGCCAGTAGGATGGACAGGTCGGGGCAGCCCCAGCATTTT	CASRMDRSGQPQHF